This T cell receptor (beta chain) was captured by sequencing in a study of blood T cell repertoires in COVID-19. Across the whole study: The United States, Italy and Spain supplied acute and convalescent COVID-19 samples.

Sequenced by immunoSEQ multiplex PCR; TCRdb stores in-frame clones only, minus some. The repertoire holds some 350,000 clones, with 83% as singletons. With 4 bases clipped from V and 6 bases from J, the junction kept 11 bases outside the gene matches. Looked up from germline, CDR1 is SGHTA and CDR2 is FQGNSA. CDR3 length: 16 amino acids. Sequencing was done on a sample of peripheral blood. The rearrangement joins TRBV7-2 to TRBJ2-7; 11 positions agree with TRBD2. This TCR derives from a young man with active or convalescent COVID-19. The CDR3 DNA reads TGTGCCAGCAGCTCTACCCTAGCGGGAGGATTGGGCGAGCAGTACTTC. It translates to CASSSTLAGGLGEQYF.